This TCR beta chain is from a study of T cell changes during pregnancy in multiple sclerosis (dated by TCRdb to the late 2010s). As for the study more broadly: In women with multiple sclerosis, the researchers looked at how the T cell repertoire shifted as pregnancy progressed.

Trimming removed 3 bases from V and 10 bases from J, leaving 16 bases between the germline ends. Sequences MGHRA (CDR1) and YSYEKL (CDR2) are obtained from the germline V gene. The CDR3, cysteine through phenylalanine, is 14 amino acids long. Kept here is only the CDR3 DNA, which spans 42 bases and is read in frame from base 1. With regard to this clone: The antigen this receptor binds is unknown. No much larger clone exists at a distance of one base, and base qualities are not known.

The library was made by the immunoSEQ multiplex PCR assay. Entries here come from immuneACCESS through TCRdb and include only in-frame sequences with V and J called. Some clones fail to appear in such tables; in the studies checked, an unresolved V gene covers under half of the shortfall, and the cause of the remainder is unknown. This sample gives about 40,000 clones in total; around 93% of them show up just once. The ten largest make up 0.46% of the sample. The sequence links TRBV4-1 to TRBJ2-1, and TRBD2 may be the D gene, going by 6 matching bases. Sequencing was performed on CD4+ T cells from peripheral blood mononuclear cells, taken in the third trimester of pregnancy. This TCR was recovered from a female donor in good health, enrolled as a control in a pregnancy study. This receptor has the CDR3 CASSQPTRSLEQFF. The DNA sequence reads TGCGCCAGCAGCCAGCCGACTAGATCATTGGAGCAGTTCTTC.